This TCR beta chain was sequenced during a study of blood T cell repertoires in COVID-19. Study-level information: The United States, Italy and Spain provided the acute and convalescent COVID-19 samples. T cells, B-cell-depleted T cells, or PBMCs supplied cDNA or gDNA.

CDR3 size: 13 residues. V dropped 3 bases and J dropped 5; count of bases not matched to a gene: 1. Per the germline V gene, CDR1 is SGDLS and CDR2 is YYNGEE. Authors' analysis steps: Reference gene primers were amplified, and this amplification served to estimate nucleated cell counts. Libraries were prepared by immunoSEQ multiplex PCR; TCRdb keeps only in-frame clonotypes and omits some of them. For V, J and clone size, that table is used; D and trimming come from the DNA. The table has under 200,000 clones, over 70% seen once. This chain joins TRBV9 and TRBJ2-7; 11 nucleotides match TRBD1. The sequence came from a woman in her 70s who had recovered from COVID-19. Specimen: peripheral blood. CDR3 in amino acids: CASSGTGGHEQYF. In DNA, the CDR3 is TGTGCCAGCAGCGGGACAGGGGGCCACGAGCAGTACTTC.